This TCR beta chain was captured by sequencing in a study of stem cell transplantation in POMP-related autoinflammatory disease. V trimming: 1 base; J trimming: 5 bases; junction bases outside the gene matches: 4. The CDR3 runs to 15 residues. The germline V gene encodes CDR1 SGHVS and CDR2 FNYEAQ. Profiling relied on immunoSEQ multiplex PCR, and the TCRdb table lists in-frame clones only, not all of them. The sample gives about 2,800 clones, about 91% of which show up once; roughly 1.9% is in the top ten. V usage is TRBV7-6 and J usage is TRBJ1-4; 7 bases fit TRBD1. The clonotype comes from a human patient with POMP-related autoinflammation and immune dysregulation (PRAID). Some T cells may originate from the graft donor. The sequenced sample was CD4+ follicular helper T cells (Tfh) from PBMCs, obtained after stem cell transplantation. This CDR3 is CASSLGDRDNEKLFF. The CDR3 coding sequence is TGTGCCAGCAGCTTAGGAGACAGGGACAATGAAAAACTGTTTTTT.